Each of the 5 T cell receptor beta chains below was sequenced from the same sample in a study of molecular identifiers for immune sequencing clone quantification (dated by TCRdb to the late 2010s). Libraries were built with PCR. TCRdb lists the instrument as Illumina HiSeq 4000. In TCRdb, the public reads were trimmed at Q25 with fastp and aligned with MiXCR, with productive beta chains retained. Rows merge per CDR3 protein into single entries with the most common DNA and genes. The sample table shows 65,000 to 70,000 distinct CDR3 sequences, and over 15% are seen once. In total, the top ten clones hold roughly 1.5% of the sample. Sequenced input: naive CD8+ T cells from blood, with Jurkat cell RNA spiked in. The cell subset or site label corresponds to: FACS-sorted CD8+CD4-CCR7+CD45RA+ naive T cells. The source is a human donor in good health. Some libraries in this study had Jurkat cell RNA spiked in.

This chain uses TRBV4-3 with TRBJ2-7; D not resolved. Trimming stripped 0 bases from V and 3 bases from J, with 9 bases between. This CDR3 is 14 amino acids long. The germline V gene encodes CDR1 LGHNA and CDR2 YSLEER. In DNA form, the CDR3 reads TGCGCCAGCAGCCAAGACAGGCAGCGCTACGAGCAGTACTTC. Translated, it gives CASSQDRQRYEQYF.

Ten or more counts support this clonotype. The chain combines TRBV27 with TRBJ1-5, with D unresolved. Trimming pared 6 bases from V and 2 bases from J, leaving 14 bases between. The CDR3 covers 15 residues. From germline, CDR1 is MNHEY and CDR2 SMNVEV (reference sequence). CDR3 nucleotides: TGTGCCAGCAGCCCCGTAGTTTTGGGCAATCAGCCCCAGCATTTT. It translates to CASSPVVLGNQPQHF.

At least ten counts were recorded for this clonotype. This chain connects TRBV12-5 to TRBJ1-3, with unresolved D. V shed 2 bases and J shed 1 base, with 18 bases lying between them. Germline assignment: CDR1 LGHNT and CDR2 FRNRAP. This CDR3 comprises 18 residues. CDR3 DNA: TGTGCTAGTGGTTTGCTCTGGAGCGGGCCCATATCTGGAAACACCATATATTTT. The encoded protein is CASGLLWSGPISGNTIYF.

This clonotype is termed medium-sized. V gene TRBV29-1 combines with J gene TRBJ2-3; 12 bases agree with TRBD1. V trimming: 6 bases; J trimming: 4 bases; junction bases outside the gene matches: 20. Germline values: CDR1 SQVTM, CDR2 ANQGSEA. This CDR3 contains 19 residues. CDR3 DNA sequence: TGCAGCGTCCTTGAGAGCGGGACAGGGGGCCGCGTTTTGTCAGATACGCAGTATTTT. Amino acids: CSVLESGTGGRVLSDTQYF.

Turning to this clonotype: A much larger clonotype is one base distant, so this may be a read error. The chain recombines TRBV5-5 with TRBJ2-6; 12 bases are a match to TRBD1. The germline V gene encodes CDR1 SGHKS and CDR2 YYEKEE (reference sequence). There are 20 residues in the CDR3. V gave up 2 bases and J gave up 0 bases; unmatched junction bases: 9. The CDR3 DNA sequence: TGTGCCAGCAGCTTCTCCGGGACAGGGGGCGTAAGCTCTGGGGCCAACGTCCTGACTTTC. It yields the protein CASSFSGTGGVSSGANVLTF.